The clone carrying this T cell receptor beta chain was seen a single time. This record belongs to a study of T cell responses to AZD1222 COVID-19 vaccine. Here immunoSEQ multiplex PCR was the method, and the copy in TCRdb shows in-frame clones only, minus some. The sample has approximately 270,000 clones; approximately 94% are singletons. Germline CDR1 SEHNR, CDR2 FQNEAQ (reference sequence). The CDR3 sequence is 17 residues long. V was trimmed by 4 bases and J by 3 bases, leaving 21 bases between them. This sample comprised peripheral blood, obtained 28 days after the second AZD1222 dose. The sequence was obtained from an adult who received the AZD1222 COVID-19 vaccine. The chain uses TRBV7-9 and TRBJ1-1; possibly TRBD1 for D (6 bases). The DNA of the CDR3 is TGTGCCAGCAGCTCGGCTGGGGACATAAAATACGACACTGAAGCTTTCTTT. It specifies CASSSAGDIKYDTEAFF.